These T cell receptor beta chains were read from a single sample in a study of control samples from healthy donors and cancer patients. Sequenced by immunoSEQ multiplex PCR; TCRdb stores in-frame clones only, minus some. Of roughly 130,000 clones in the sample, 88% were seen once. Specimen: blood. These TCRs come from a man between 45 and 60 years old in good health. Each CDR3 is given with its conserved first and last residue. The D gene is left open where the match is weak. A clone size is listed for some rows: how often the clone was seen (once, few, many), or a class if it is expanded.

d_call	v_call	cdr3_length	j_call	clone_size	cdr3_aa	cdr3_nt
NA	TRBV30	13	TRBJ1-5	NA	CAWSVSSNQPQHF	TGTGCCTGGAGTGTCAGTAGCAATCAGCCCCAGCATTTT
TRBD2	TRBV7-9	14	TRBJ2-7	NA	CASVRGLAPHEQYF	TGTGCCAGCGTTCGAGGACTAGCTCCCCACGAGCAGTACTTC
NA	TRBV19	14	TRBJ2-7	NA	CASSAALAIGEQYF	TGTGCCAGTAGTGCGGCCCTGGCTATAGGAGAGCAGTACTTC
NA	TRBV5-1	15	TRBJ2-5	once	CASSWGAVAQETQYF	TGCGCCAGCAGCTGGGGGGCAGTAGCACAAGAGACCCAGTACTTC
TRBD1	TRBV2	18	TRBJ1-1	once	CASSDNPSGTGVFTEAFF	TGTGCCAGCAGTGATAATCCTAGTGGAACAGGGGTCTTCACTGAAGCTTTCTTT
NA	TRBV21-1	20	TRBJ2-3	NA	CASSKGLCVAGGCIADTQYF	TGTGCCAGCAGCAAAGGTCTCTGCGTAGCGGGGGGATGTATAGCAGATACGCAGTATTTT
NA	TRBV5-1	13	TRBJ1-1	NA	CASSSQGNTEAFF	TGCGCCAGCAGCTCCCAGGGGAACACTGAAGCTTTCTTT
TRBD2	TRBV5-6	17	TRBJ2-1	NA	CASSRGLADSPSNEQFF	TGTGCCAGCAGCAGAGGACTAGCGGACTCTCCCAGCAATGAGCAGTTCTTC
NA	TRBV7-2	14	TRBJ1-1	NA	CASSLLQGTTEAFF	TGTGCCAGCAGCTTATTACAGGGTACCACTGAAGCTTTCTTT
NA	TRBV3-1/TRBV3-2	15	TRBJ2-7	NA	CASSQSISHTYEQYF	TGTGCCAGCAGCCAGTCGATTAGCCATACCTACGAGCAGTACTTC
NA	TRBV6-1	16	TRBJ1-3	NA	CASSEIRSTSGNTIYF	TGTGCCAGCAGTGAAATACGGTCAACCTCTGGAAACACCATATATTTT